This TCR beta chain is drawn from a study of molecular identifiers for immune sequencing clone quantification. V lost 1 base and J lost 4, with 4 bases in between. This CDR3 comprises 12 residues. Germline-derived CDR1 and CDR2 are SGHRS and YFSETQ. Libraries of bulk TCR were made by previously described methods (with listed TCR primers). TCRdb reanalysed the PCR reads using MiXCR and keeps one entry per CDR3 protein. The data hold 70,000 to 95,000 distinct CDR3 sequences, with around a fifth observed a single time. Many counts were recorded for this clonotype. Libraries of naive CD8 T cells were made from about 20,000 to 1,000,000 sorted cells. They used 10%, 30% or 50% RNA.

The J gene is TRBJ2-3, the V gene TRBV5-1; no definite D call. The sequence came from a human donor in good health. Some libraries in this study had Jurkat cell RNA spiked in. What was sequenced was naive CD8+ T cells from blood, with Jurkat cell RNA spiked in. The subset: FACS-sorted CD8+CD4-CCR7+CD45RA+ naive T cells. CDR3 sequence reads: CASSLFPDTQYF. CDR3 sequence (DNA): TGCGCCAGCAGCTTGTTTCCAGATACGCAGTATTTT.